A single T cell receptor beta chain is shown here with its context. Its antigen is still unknown. The sample comes from a study of cytomegalovirus exposure and HLA in healthy donors. Across the whole study: An earlier analysis identified more than 95 million unique TCR beta sequences in about 179 million T cells. Study outcomes and limitations: Usually a TCR sequence was rare, but some public TCRs were found in many donors. Among TCR beta chains, those listed as cytomegalovirus-associated numbered around 180. In a later analysis, a genetic analysis reported fewer productive-TCR N-insertions in an Asian-associated ancestry cluster than the cohort average.

This CDR3 has 13 amino acids. V lost 8 bases and J 5 bases, leaving 14 bases between the germline ends. Germline V gives CDR1 SNHLY, CDR2 FYNNEI. The study ran its PCR with 60 Vbeta and 13 Jbeta primers. The protocol was immunoSEQ multiplex PCR, while the TCRdb copy is restricted to in-frame clones and leaves out a portion. Of around 130,000 clones in the sample, under 85% were seen once. The sequence derives from a boy between 10 and 17 years old in good health and CMV-seronegative. The V call is TRBV2, the J call TRBJ2-3; perhaps TRBD2 as D (5 bases). Material: PBMCs. CDR3 DNA sequence: TGTGCCAGCTCTAGGGAGTTAGGAGATACGCAGTATTTT. Translated, it gives CASSRELGDTQYF.